This entry is about one TCR beta chain. Antigen specificity is unknown. This sample was taken from a study of shared clonotypes between healthy human individuals. The study, taken as a whole, reports: A limitation of the genetic and exposure-history diversity represented arose from few donors.

This CDR3 has 14 amino acids. CDR1 is MNHEY, CDR2 SMNVEV, per germline (reference sequence). Trimming shortened V by 7 bases and J by 4 bases, and 16 bases separated the two germline ends. The naive CD8 population came from CD45RO-negative cells selected for CCR7, without terminally differentiated effector memory CD45RA+ cells. Assay used: immunoSEQ multiplex PCR; TCRdb lists only in-frame clones, some missing. The sample holds more than 600,000 clones, about 90% seen once. This rearrangement joins TRBV27 to TRBJ2-5, with a possible D match to TRBD2 (6 bases). The sequence came from a man aged 25-40 years in good health. Sequencing used naive CD8+ T cells sorted from blood. This CDR3 reads CASNPLAGGETQYF. The CDR3 region has the DNA TGTGCCAGCAATCCACTAGCTGGGGGAGAGACCCAGTACTTC.